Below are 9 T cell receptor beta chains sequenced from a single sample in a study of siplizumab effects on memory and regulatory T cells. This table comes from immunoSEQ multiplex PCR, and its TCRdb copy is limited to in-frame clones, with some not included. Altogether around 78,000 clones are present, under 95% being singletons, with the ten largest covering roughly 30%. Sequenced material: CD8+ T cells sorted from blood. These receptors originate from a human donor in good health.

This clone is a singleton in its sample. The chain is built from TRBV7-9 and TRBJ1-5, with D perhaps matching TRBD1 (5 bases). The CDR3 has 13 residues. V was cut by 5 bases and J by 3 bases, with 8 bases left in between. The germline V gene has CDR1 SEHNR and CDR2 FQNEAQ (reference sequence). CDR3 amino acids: CASSQGPNQPQHF. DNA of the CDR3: TGTGCCAGCAGCCAGGGACCCAATCAGCCCCAGCATTTT.

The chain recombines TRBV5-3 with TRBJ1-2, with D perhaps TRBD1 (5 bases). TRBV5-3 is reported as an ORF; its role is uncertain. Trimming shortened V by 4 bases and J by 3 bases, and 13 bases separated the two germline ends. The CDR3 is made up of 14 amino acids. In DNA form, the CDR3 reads TGTGCCAGAAGCACGGGGACGGCACACTATGGCTACACCTTC. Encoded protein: CARSTGTAHYGYTF.

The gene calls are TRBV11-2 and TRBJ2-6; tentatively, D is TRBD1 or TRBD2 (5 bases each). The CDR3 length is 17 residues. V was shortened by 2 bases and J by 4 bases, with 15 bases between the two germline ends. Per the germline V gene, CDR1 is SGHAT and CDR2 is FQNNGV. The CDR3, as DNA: TGTGCCAGCAGCTTACCGGGACCTTCATCGGGGGCCAACGTCCTGACTTTC. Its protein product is CASSLPGPSSGANVLTF. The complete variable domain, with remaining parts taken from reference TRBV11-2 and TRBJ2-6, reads EAGVAQSPRYKIIEKRQSVAFWCNPISGHATLYWYQQILGQGPKLLIQFQNNGVVDDSQLPKDRFSAERLKGVDSTLKIQPAKLEDSAVYLCASSLPGPSSGANVLTFGAGSRLTVL.

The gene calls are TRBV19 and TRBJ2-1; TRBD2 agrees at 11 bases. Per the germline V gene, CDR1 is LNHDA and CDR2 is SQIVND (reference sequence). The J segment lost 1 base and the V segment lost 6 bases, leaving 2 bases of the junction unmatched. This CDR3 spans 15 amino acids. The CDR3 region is CASRLAGGSYNEQFF. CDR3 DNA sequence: TGTGCCAGTAGGTTAGCGGGAGGGTCCTACAATGAGCAGTTCTTC.

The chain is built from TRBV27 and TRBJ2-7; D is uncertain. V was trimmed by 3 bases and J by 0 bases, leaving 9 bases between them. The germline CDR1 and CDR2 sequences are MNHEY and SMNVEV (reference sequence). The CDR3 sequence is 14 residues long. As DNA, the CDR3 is TGTGCCAGCAGTTTCGCGCGGTCCTCCTACGAGCAGTACTTC. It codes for CASSFARSSYEQYF.

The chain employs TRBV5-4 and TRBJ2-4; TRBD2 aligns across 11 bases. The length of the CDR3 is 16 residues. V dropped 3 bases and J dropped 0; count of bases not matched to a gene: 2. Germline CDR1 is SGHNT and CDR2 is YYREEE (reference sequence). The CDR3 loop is CASSSSGGLAKNIQYF. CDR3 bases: TGTGCCAGCAGCTCTAGCGGGGGGCTAGCCAAAAACATTCAGTACTTC.

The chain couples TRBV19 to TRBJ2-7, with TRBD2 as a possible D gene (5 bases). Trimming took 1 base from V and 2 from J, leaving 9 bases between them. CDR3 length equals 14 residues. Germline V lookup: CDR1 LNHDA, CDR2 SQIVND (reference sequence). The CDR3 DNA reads TGTGCCAGTAGTATAGTGGCGGGTCCCTACGAGCAGTACTTC. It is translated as CASSIVAGPYEQYF.

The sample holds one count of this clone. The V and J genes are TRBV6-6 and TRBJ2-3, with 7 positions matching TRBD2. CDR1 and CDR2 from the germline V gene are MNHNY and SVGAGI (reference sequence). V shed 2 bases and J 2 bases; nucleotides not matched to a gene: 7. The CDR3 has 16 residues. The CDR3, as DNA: TGTGCCAGCAGTTACCCCCGGGCGGGGGTCACAGATACGCAGTATTTT. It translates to CASSYPRAGVTDTQYF.

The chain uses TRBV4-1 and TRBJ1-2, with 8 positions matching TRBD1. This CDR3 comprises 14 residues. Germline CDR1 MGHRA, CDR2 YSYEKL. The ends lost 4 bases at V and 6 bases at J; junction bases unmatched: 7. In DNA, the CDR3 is TGCGCCAGCAGCCCCGCAGGGGGCGCGGATGGCTACACCTTC. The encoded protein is CASSPAGGADGYTF.